This TCR beta chain was obtained from a study of T-cell reconstitution after alpha-beta-depleted transplantation in children. As it was prepared, the TCRbeta library received unique molecular identifiers. One entry per CDR3 protein results from TCRdb running MiXCR on the PCR reads. Of about 610,000 distinct CDR3 sequences in the sample, 10% to 13% were seen once. Specimen: PBMCs from the stem cell graft donor, collected from the stem cell graft. The sequence derives from a human donor who donated a stem cell graft to a child with acute myeloid leukemia.

For the CDR3, the DNA is TGTGCCAGTAGACCACGGACTAGCGGGAGTATGGAGACCCAGTACTTC. This gives the protein CASRPRTSGSMETQYF. The gene calls are TRBV27 and TRBJ2-5; 13 positions match TRBD2. V lost 9 bases and J lost 5; bases outside the gene matches: 12. CDR1 MNHEY and CDR2 SMNVEV come from the germline V gene (reference sequence). The CDR3 is 16 residues long.